Presented here are 8 T cell receptor beta chains from one specimen sequenced in a study of a mutant IDH1 vaccine in newly diagnosed glioma. Described time point: week 35, safety follow-up. With topical imiquimod, each dose of the vaccine consisted of 300 ug of mutant IDH1 20-mer peptide. These receptors' targets are unknown. Here immunoSEQ multiplex PCR was the method, and the copy in TCRdb shows in-frame clones only, minus some. The sample has more than 60,000 clones, about 74% seen once. Sample: PBMCs, taken from a glioma patient whose treatment included an IDH1 peptide vaccine. These TCRs come from a man aged 45-65 years with glioma.

The chain links TRBV19 to TRBJ2-7; D could derive from TRBD1 or TRBD2 (5 bases each). This CDR3 has 15 residues. The germline CDR1 and CDR2 sequences are LNHDA and SQIVND (reference sequence). V lost 1 base and J 5 bases, leaving 15 bases between the germline ends. The CDR3 DNA sequence: TGTGCCAGTAGTATAGGTGACAGAGGGGTTGACGAGCAGTACTTC. Translating gives CASSIGDRGVDEQYF.

The chain uses TRBV20-1 and TRBJ1-2, with a weak D call TRBD1 (6 bases). Germline V gene lookup returns CDR1 DFQATT and CDR2 SNEGSKA (reference sequence). V dropped 4 bases and J dropped 5 bases, with 8 bases sitting between them. The CDR3 consists of 11 residues. In DNA form, the CDR3 reads TGCAGTGCTACAGGGGTTTATGGCTACACCTTC. Its protein is CSATGVYGYTF.

A single count supports this clone. In nucleotides, the CDR3 is TGTGCCAGCAGCTTGGAGGGTAGCGGGGGGAAGAGGTACAATGAGCAGTTCTTC. It is translated as CASSLEGSGGKRYNEQFF. The chain combines TRBV5-4 with TRBJ2-1; the match to TRBD2 covers 10 bases. The CDR3 spans 18 residues. Germline CDR1 is SGHNT and CDR2 is YYREEE (reference sequence). The junction had 10 bases not matched to a gene; V was cut back by 0 bases and J by 4 bases.

This chain links TRBV10-3 with TRBJ1-1, with D uncertain. Germline assignment: CDR1 ENHRY and CDR2 SYGVKD. Trimming took off 3 bases at V and 7 bases at J, with 15 bases between the two ends. The CDR3 runs to 14 residues. CDR3 bases: TGTGCCATCAGTGAACGGGCAGGAGATGTTGAAGCTTTCTTT. Translation gives CAISERAGDVEAFF.

This clone was seen just once. The chain couples TRBV2 to TRBJ2-5, with 7 bases aligning to TRBD1. Trimming took 6 bases from V and 5 from J; bases not matched to a gene: 6. The CDR3 runs to 13 residues. Germline loops: CDR1 SNHLY, CDR2 FYNNEI. DNA of the CDR3: TGTGCCAGCAGCGTCGGGACAGAGGAGACCCAGTACTTC. This gives the protein CASSVGTEETQYF.

The gene calls are TRBV18 and TRBJ2-3, with unresolved D. Trimming took off 0 bases at V and 2 bases at J, with 6 bases between the two ends. The CDR3 loop spans 14 amino acids. Germline values: CDR1 KGHSH, CDR2 LQKENI. The DNA for the CDR3 is TGTGCCAGCTCACCACCATCAGACACAGATACGCAGTATTTT. Encoded protein: CASSPPSDTDTQYF.

As regards this clone: Other nucleotide sequences from this sample produce the same CDR3. The chain is built from TRBV2 and TRBJ1-1; 8 positions match TRBD1. CDR3 length: 13 residues. Germline lookup yields CDR1 SNHLY and CDR2 FYNNEI. The ends lost 8 bases at V and 1 base at J; junction bases unmatched: 3. CDR3 sequence: CASSQGENTEAFF. Written as DNA, the CDR3 is TGTGCCAGCTCACAGGGGGAGAACACTGAAGCTTTCTTT. Based on the CDR3 plus reference TRBV2 and TRBJ1-1, the full variable domain is EPEVTQTPSHQVTQMGQEVILRCVPISNHLYFYWYRQILGQKVEFLVSFYNNEISEKSEIFDDQFSVERPDGSNFTLKIRSTKLEDSAMYFCASSQGENTEAFFGQGTRLTVV.

The chain carries TRBV7-9 and TRBJ2-3, with 7 positions matching TRBD1. The CDR3 is 15 residues long. The germline gives CDR1 SEHNR, CDR2 FQNEAQ (reference sequence). With V trimmed by 5 bases and J by 1 base, 6 bases remained unmatched. In DNA form, the CDR3 reads TGTGCCAGCAGCCCAAGGGACAGACGCACAGATACGCAGTATTTT. Its protein product is CASSPRDRRTDTQYF. Full variable domain (missing parts from reference TRBV7-9 and TRBJ2-3): DTGVSQNPRHKITKRGQNVTFRCDPISEHNRLYWYRQTLGQGPEFLTYFQNEAQLEKSRLLSDRFSAERPKGSFSTLEIQRTEQGDSAMYLCASSPRDRRTDTQYFGPGTRLTVL.